The clone carrying this T cell receptor beta chain was observed a few times. No antigen is known for it. J lost 3 bases, V lost 6 bases, and 7 bases had no gene match. Germline CDR1 SGHVS, CDR2 FNYEAQ. The CDR3 consists of 15 residues. TCRdb itself ran the reads through MiXCR, one entry per CDR3 protein. The sample includes about 770,000 distinct CDR3 sequences, 25% to 30% of them seen just once. These data are taken from a study of T cell repertoires in cytomegalovirus infection. The origin of this receptor is a human donor in good health (CMV status not recorded). Some clones in this sample may be carry-over from other donors' samples. The chain combines TRBV7-6 with TRBJ1-3; 8 positions match TRBD1. Sequenced here: cultured CD8+ T cells from PBMCs, sampled from culture after CMV antigen stimulation. CDR3 nucleotide sequence: TGTGCCAGCAGACTCGGACAGGGCTATGGAAACACCATATATTTT. Translation gives CASRLGQGYGNTIYF.